This is a list of T cell receptor beta chains from one sample in a study of blood T cells in healthy people across ages. TCRdb called the 5' RACE reads again in MiXCR, with one record for every CDR3 protein. The sample includes approximately 1.5 million distinct CDR3 sequences, about 32% seen only once; the top ten take about 10%. Material: blood. These receptors all stem from a woman aged 30 to 39 in good health. The CDR3 runs from the conserved cysteine through the conserved F or W. The D gene is left open where the match is weak.

CDR3aa,len,d_gene,v_gene
CSVELGSGQTYNEQFF,16,TRBD1,TRBV29-1
CASSLAVWAQGGWGGYTF,18,TRBD1,TRBV11-2
CASSWTASSYEQYF,14,.,TRBV5-5
CASSLVRDTGELFF,14,.,TRBV11-2
CASSPSTGREGAFF,14,.,TRBV27
CASSQHDRPAATEAFF,16,.,TRBV3-1
CASSSTGRGSYNEQFF,16,TRBD1,TRBV7-9
CSVPEGGSLPTDTQYF,16,.,TRBV20-1
CASSSLPGLAGGVNTGELFF,20,TRBD2,TRBV7-8
CASSLSSRFYEQYF,14,.,TRBV11-2
CASTDPSGGANEQFF,15,TRBD2,TRBV6-2/TRBV6-3
CASSLGVPNYGYTF,14,.,TRBV5-5
CASSLRGEGRREAFF,15,.,TRBV12-3/TRBV12-4
CASSSSAGFSYNEQFF,16,TRBD2,TRBV27
CASSQVPQSLGSYNEQFF,18,.,TRBV3-1
CASSSGAGDGHEQYF,15,TRBD2,TRBV27
CASSQGLLAGGFYEQYF,17,TRBD2,TRBV4-1
CASSTSGLPYNEQFF,15,TRBD2,TRBV7-8
CASSLSSASGELFF,14,.,TRBV7-3
CASSQVVVDTGELFF,15,.,TRBV4-1
CASSLTPYYEQYF,13,.,TRBV28
CASSRRGRDEQYF,13,.,TRBV13
CASSQDRRQETQYF,14,.,TRBV4-2
CASSLASTGAYEQYF,15,.,TRBV7-2
CASTPDSNNEQFF,13,.,TRBV2
CAGSARTGQYEQYF,14,TRBD1,TRBV7-9
CASTKQGLRETQYF,14,TRBD1,TRBV5-1
CASSSTGDTNYGYTF,15,TRBD1,TRBV5-1
CSARETRAGLRYNEQFF,17,TRBD2,TRBV20-1
CASNIRGGETQYF,13,.,TRBV2
CASSLGATSVQETQYF,16,TRBD2,TRBV3-1
CASSIAGTGDEQYF,14,TRBD1,TRBV5-1
CSVLPPSGGIQETQYF,16,TRBD2,TRBV20-1
CASSPGPWDTQYF,13,.,TRBV7-7
CSASGGKNTEAFF,13,.,TRBV20-1
CASSGNQETQYF,12,.,TRBV5-1
CASSQLQRGWTGELFF,16,TRBD2,TRBV4-1
CSARAATGGGETQYF,15,TRBD1,TRBV20-1
CAWGPRYQETQYF,13,.,TRBV30
CATSRDNNEAFF,12,.,TRBV15
CSHQVDAFF,9,.,TRBV20-1
CASSALTGTGELFF,14,.,TRBV6-1
CASSQVSRQQDTEAFF,16,.,TRBV4-1
CSARRVGSVYNEQFF,15,.,TRBV20-1
CASSVGNWGHGELFF,15,.,TRBV9
CASSPPVGSLNTEAFF,16,.,TRBV7-9
CASSPDRGFNVLTF,14,TRBD1,TRBV7-8
CASSYPVGGETQYF,14,.,TRBV7-2